Listed here are 25 T cell receptor beta chains from one sample, sequenced in a study of cytomegalovirus exposure and HLA in healthy donors. Assay used: immunoSEQ multiplex PCR; TCRdb lists only in-frame clones, some missing. The data hold fewer than 200,000 clones, with just under 90% observed a single time. The specimen was PBMCs. These receptors came from a woman aged 18-29 years in good health and CMV-seropositive.

This chain uses TRBV6-6 with TRBJ2-7, with 10 bases aligning to TRBD2. V gave up 6 bases and J gave up 0 bases; unmatched junction bases: 5. Germline CDR1 is MNHNY and CDR2 is SVGAGI (reference sequence). This CDR3 has 15 residues. CDR3 sequence (DNA): TGTGCCAGCAGCCGACTAGCGGGCGCCTCCTACGAGCAGTACTTC. It yields the protein CASSRLAGASYEQYF.

This clone was observed once. The chain couples TRBV6-1 to TRBJ1-4; 9 bases agree with TRBD1. Germline lookup yields CDR1 MNHNS and CDR2 SASEGT. V lost 8 bases and J lost 5; bases outside the gene matches: 3. This CDR3 has 13 amino acids. CDR3 protein: CASFGTGNEKLFF. The CDR3 DNA follows: TGTGCCAGCTTCGGGACAGGGAATGAAAAACTGTTTTTT.

This clone showed up just once. This chain joins TRBV9 and TRBJ1-2; D is unresolved. V lost 1 base, J lost 3 bases, and 16 bases lay in between. The CDR3 consists of 16 residues. In germline, CDR1 is SGDLS, CDR2 YYNGEE. The CDR3 reads CASSVSAKRRDYGYTF. The CDR3 region has the DNA TGTGCCAGCAGCGTATCCGCTAAGCGGCGGGACTATGGCTACACCTTC. Complete variable domain (other parts from reference TRBV9 and TRBJ1-2): DSGVTQTPKHLITATGQRVTLRCSPRSGDLSVYWYQQSLDQGLQFLIQYYNGEERAKGNILERFSAQQFPDLHSELNLSSLELGDSALYFCASSVSAKRRDYGYTFGSGTRLTVV.

The chain combines TRBV10-3 with TRBJ2-5, with D perhaps TRBD2 (5 bases). The CDR3 runs 14 residues. The V gene lost 4 bases and the J gene lost 5 bases, with 14 bases spanning the gap. In germline, CDR1 is ENHRY, CDR2 SYGVKD. The CDR3 DNA reads TGTGCCATCAGTGGTGCCCAGAGGAGGGAGACCCAGTACTTC. Translating it yields CAISGAQRRETQYF.

The chain combines TRBV10-3 with TRBJ2-1; 11 bases fit TRBD2. The CDR3 totals 11 residues. Germline V gene sequence: CDR1 ENHRY, CDR2 SYGVKD. Germline trimming cut 10 bases from V and 13 bases from J; bases unmatched to any gene: 6. The CDR3 nucleotides read TGTGCCACGACTAGCGGGATAACTCAGTTCTTC. Protein sequence: CATTSGITQFF.

J is TRBJ2-1 and V is TRBV5-4; 11 positions agree with TRBD2. V dropped 0 bases and J dropped 3; count of bases not matched to a gene: 2. Germline CDR1 reads SGHNT; CDR2 reads YYREEE (reference sequence). The CDR3 extends over 16 amino acids. The CDR3 coding sequence is TGTGCCAGCAGCTTGGCTAGCGGGAGGATCTACAATGAGCAGTTCTTC. It specifies CASSLASGRIYNEQFF.

This chain uses TRBV5-1 with TRBJ2-3; maybe TRBD2 (6 bases). This CDR3 has 14 residues. Deletions cut 2 bases from V and 2 bases from J, with 9 bases between. Germline assignment: CDR1 SGHRS and CDR2 YFSETQ. The CDR3 coding sequence is TGCGCCAGCAGCTTAGGGACTGTCACAGATACGCAGTATTTT. This sequence encodes CASSLGTVTDTQYF.

This chain connects TRBV5-6 to TRBJ2-2; a possible D gene is TRBD1 (6 bases). Per the germline V gene, CDR1 is SGHDT and CDR2 is YYEEEE. V lost 0 bases and J lost 7, with 10 bases in between. The CDR3 runs 14 residues. CDR3 sequence reads: CASSLANRDGELFF. The CDR3 region has the DNA TGTGCCAGCAGCTTGGCTAACAGGGACGGGGAGCTGTTTTTT.

This chain links TRBV10-2 with TRBJ2-6; a weak D match, TRBD1 (6 bases). Trimming removed 3 bases at V and 1 base at J, with 13 bases between. Germline assignment: CDR1 WSHSY and CDR2 SAAADI. The CDR3 spans 17 residues. The CDR3 bases are TGCGCCAGCAGTGAATTGGGGGCCCTATCTGGGGCCAACGTCCTGACTTTC. This sequence encodes CASSELGALSGANVLTF.

The V gene is TRBV15, the J gene TRBJ2-5; 9 nucleotides match TRBD1. The CDR3 totals 15 residues. Germline assignment: CDR1 LNHNV and CDR2 YYDKDF (reference sequence). Trimming cost V 1 base and J 2 bases; bases outside gene matches: 2. CDR3 loop: CATSRGTGAQETQYF. The CDR3 DNA reads as TGTGCCACCAGCAGAGGGACAGGGGCTCAAGAGACCCAGTACTTC.

J is TRBJ2-5 and V is TRBV5-6, with 9 bases identical to TRBD1. The CDR3 extends over 16 amino acids. Per the germline V gene, CDR1 is SGHDT and CDR2 is YYEEEE. The J segment lost 1 base and the V segment lost 4 bases, leaving 8 bases of the junction unmatched. CDR3 sequence: CASSPDRGIRQETQYF. DNA for the CDR3: TGTGCCAGCAGCCCGGACAGGGGAATTCGCCAAGAGACCCAGTACTTC.

The V gene is TRBV9, the J gene TRBJ2-1, with TRBD2 matching 11 bases. Looked up from germline, CDR1 is SGDLS and CDR2 is YYNGEE. The V and J ends lost 4 bases and 5 bases, in that order; junction bases with no gene match: 5. The CDR3 is 15 amino acids. CDR3 protein: CASSRGLAGNNEQFF. CDR3 DNA sequence: TGTGCCAGCAGCCGTGGACTAGCGGGTAACAATGAGCAGTTCTTC.

The chain recombines TRBV5-4 with TRBJ1-1, with a weak D call TRBD1 (5 bases). This CDR3 spans 13 amino acids. In germline, CDR1 is SGHNT, CDR2 YYREEE (reference sequence). V lost 8 bases, J lost 4 bases, and 15 bases lay in between. In DNA, the CDR3 is TGTGCCAGTACGCGGGACCGCGTCACTGAAGCTTTCTTT. This sequence encodes CASTRDRVTEAFF.

The chain links TRBV6-6 to TRBJ2-2; 15 nucleotides match TRBD2. Trimming removed 6 bases from V and 6 bases from J; junction bases left unmatched: 5. The CDR3 length is 16 residues. From germline, CDR1 is MNHNY and CDR2 SVGAGI (reference sequence). The CDR3 bases are TGTGCCAGCAGAAGGACTAGCGGGAGGGTGTCCGGGGAGCTGTTTTTT. Protein sequence: CASRRTSGRVSGELFF.

The chain combines TRBV5-1 with TRBJ1-2; D gene uncertain. The germline gives CDR1 SGHRS, CDR2 YFSETQ. This CDR3 has 12 amino acids. The V and J ends lost 5 bases and 1 base respectively, with 6 bases between them. CDR3 bases: TGCGCCAGCAGAGTCGGTAACTATGGCTACACCTTC. Translating it yields CASRVGNYGYTF.

The V call is TRBV15, the J call TRBJ2-7; 10 positions match TRBD1. Germline CDR1 and CDR2: LNHNV and YYDKDF (reference sequence). Losses at the gene ends were 5 bases for V and 5 bases for J; bases not matched to a gene: 3. This CDR3 contains 13 residues. The chain's CDR3 is CATSLDRGDEQYF. The CDR3 coding sequence is TGTGCCACCAGCCTGGACAGGGGGGACGAGCAGTACTTC.

The chain is built from TRBV30 and TRBJ2-3; 7 positions agree with TRBD2. Per the germline V gene, CDR1 is GTSNPN and CDR2 is SVGIG (reference sequence). Unmatched junction bases numbered 10, after V lost 4 bases and J lost 0 bases. CDR3 length equals 16 residues. CDR3 DNA: TGTGCCTGGAAGTCTCGATTTAGCGGGAGCACAGATACGCAGTATTTT. It yields the protein CAWKSRFSGSTDTQYF.

The chain recombines TRBV29-1 with TRBJ2-5; possibly TRBD1 for D (6 bases). V lost 5 bases, J lost 3 bases, and 13 bases lay in between. The length of the CDR3 is 13 residues. CDR1 is SQVTM and CDR2 is ANQGSEA in the germline V gene. This chain's CDR3 is CSVRGTAKETQYF. CDR3 sequence (DNA): TGCAGCGTTAGGGGGACCGCGAAAGAGACCCAGTACTTC. Drawing the rest from reference TRBV29-1 and TRBJ2-5, the complete variable domain is SAVISQKPSRDICQRGTSLTIQCQVDSQVTMMFWYRQQPGQSLTLIATANQGSEATYESGFVIDKFPISRPNLTFSTLTVSNMSPEDSSIYLCSVRGTAKETQYFGPGTRLLVL.

V gene TRBV5-6 combines with J gene TRBJ2-7; 7 bases are shared with TRBD1. The CDR3 consists of 15 residues. Trimming removed 6 bases from V and 0 bases from J; junction bases left unmatched: 9. In germline, CDR1 is SGHDT, CDR2 YYEEEE. CDR3: CASILTGQSSYEQYF. The CDR3 DNA reads as TGTGCCAGCATTTTGACGGGACAGTCCTCCTACGAGCAGTACTTC.

The chain uses TRBV13 and TRBJ1-1; a possible D gene is TRBD1 (5 bases). The CDR3 extends over 15 amino acids. Germline CDR1 is PRHDT and CDR2 is FYEKMQ (reference sequence). Trimming cost V 4 bases and J 0 bases, with 12 bases left between them. The CDR3 reads CASSSLGGMNTEAFF. Written as DNA, the CDR3 is TGTGCCAGCAGCTCACTCGGGGGGATGAACACTGAAGCTTTCTTT.

The sample holds one count of this clone. The genes are TRBV19 and TRBJ1-1, with D tentatively TRBD1 (5 bases). Germline V CDR1 and CDR2: LNHDA, SQIVND (reference sequence). V shed 0 bases and J shed 7 bases, with 18 bases lying between them. The CDR3 spans 16 residues. The CDR3 DNA is TGTGCCAGTAGTATAGATCAGGGCAGCCTTGGGGATGAAGCTTTCTTT. Protein product: CASSIDQGSLGDEAFF.

The chain carries TRBV7-9 and TRBJ1-4, with D possibly being TRBD1 (5 bases). Germline V gives CDR1 SEHNR, CDR2 FQNEAQ (reference sequence). Trimming shortened V by 5 bases and J by 8 bases, and 15 bases separated the two germline ends. The CDR3 has 14 amino acids. The CDR3 spells CASSPGTSGEKLFF. For the CDR3, the DNA is TGTGCCAGCAGCCCCGGGACTTCGGGGGAAAAACTGTTTTTT.

J is TRBJ2-5 and V is TRBV5-4, with 7 bases identical to TRBD1. Germline V gene sequence: CDR1 SGHNT, CDR2 YYREEE (reference sequence). The junction had 9 bases not matched to a gene; V was cut back by 2 bases and J by 5 bases. The CDR3 runs to 15 residues. The CDR3 coding sequence is TGTGCCAGCAGCTTTAGACAGGGTTCTGGGGAGACCCAGTACTTC. Protein sequence: CASSFRQGSGETQYF.

The chain links TRBV29-1 to TRBJ2-7; possible D gene TRBD1, 6 bases. CDR1 and CDR2 from the germline V gene are SQVTM and ANQGSEA. The length of the CDR3 is 12 residues. Trimming cost V 8 bases and J 5 bases, with 16 bases left between them. The CDR3 DNA reads as TGCAGCTTCTGGAACAGGGTCAACGAGCAGTACTTC. Translation gives CSFWNRVNEQYF.

The gene calls are TRBV10-3 and TRBJ2-7, with D hard to call. The CDR3 loop spans 14 amino acids. The germline CDR1 and CDR2 sequences are ENHRY and SYGVKD. The V and J ends lost 0 bases and 1 base respectively, with 7 bases between them. In DNA form, the CDR3 reads TGTGCCATCAGTGAGTCAGTCAGTTCCTACGAGCAGTACTTC. Encoded protein: CAISESVSSYEQYF.